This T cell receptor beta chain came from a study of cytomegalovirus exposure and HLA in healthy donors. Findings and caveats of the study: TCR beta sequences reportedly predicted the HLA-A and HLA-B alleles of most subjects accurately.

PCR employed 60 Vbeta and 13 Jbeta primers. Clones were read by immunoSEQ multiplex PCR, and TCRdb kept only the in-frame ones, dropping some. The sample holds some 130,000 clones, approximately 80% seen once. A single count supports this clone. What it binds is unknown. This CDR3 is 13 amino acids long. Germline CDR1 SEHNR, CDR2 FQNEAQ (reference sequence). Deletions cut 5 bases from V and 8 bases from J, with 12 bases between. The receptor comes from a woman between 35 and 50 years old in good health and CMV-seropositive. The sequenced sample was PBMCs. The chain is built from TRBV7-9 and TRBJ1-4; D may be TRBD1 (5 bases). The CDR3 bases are TGTGCCAGCAGCACCATCCGGGGGGAAAAACTGTTTTTT. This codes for CASSTIRGEKLFF.